A selection of T cell receptor beta chains follows, all from one sample in a study of siplizumab effects on memory and regulatory T cells. The assay was immunoSEQ multiplex PCR, and TCRdb's table has in-frame clones only and misses some. The sample has about 1,100 clones, roughly 80% seen once. Sequenced material: TEMRA CD8+ T cells sorted from blood. Receptors originate from a human donor in good health. CDR3s include the opening cysteine and the closing phenylalanine or tryptophan. D genes are given only for firm matches. Size is stated for part of the rows, as once, few or many counts, or as a class when the clone is expanded.

clone size: .
D gene: TRBD1
J gene: TRBJ2-4
V gene: TRBV6-5
CDR3 DNA: TGTGCCAGCAGCCAACCGGGACAGGGGGGGGACATTCAGTACTTC
CDR3 protein: CASSQPGQGGDIQYF

clone size: once
D gene: TRBD2
J gene: TRBJ2-1
V gene: TRBV19
CDR3 DNA: TGTGCCAGTAGGGACCCTGGGGGGGCCTACAATGAGCAGTTCTTC
CDR3 protein: CASRDPGGAYNEQFF

clone size: .
D gene: .
J gene: TRBJ2-5
V gene: TRBV4-1
CDR3 DNA: TGCGCCAGCAGCCAAGAGGGGGAGATGCAAGAGACCCAGTACTTC
CDR3 protein: CASSQEGEMQETQYF

clone size: .
D gene: .
J gene: TRBJ2-1
V gene: TRBV28
CDR3 DNA: TGTGCCAGCAGTCCAAGAGAGGGGTACAATGAGCAGTTCTTC
CDR3 protein: CASSPREGYNEQFF

clone size: .
D gene: .
J gene: TRBJ2-1
V gene: TRBV7-2
CDR3 DNA: TGTGCCAGCAGCTTCGGGAATGAGCAGTTCTTC
CDR3 protein: CASSFGNEQFF

clone size: .
D gene: TRBD1
J gene: TRBJ2-7
V gene: TRBV9
CDR3 DNA: TGTGCCAGCAGCGTAAGGGACAGGACCTACGAGCAGTACTTC
CDR3 protein: CASSVRDRTYEQYF

clone size: .
D gene: TRBD2
J gene: TRBJ2-7
V gene: TRBV5-1
CDR3 DNA: TGCGCCAGCAGCTTGGACGGGGGGGCCTCCTACGAGCAGTACTTC
CDR3 protein: CASSLDGGASYEQYF

clone size: large
D gene: .
J gene: TRBJ2-7
V gene: TRBV30
CDR3 DNA: TGTGCCTGGCAGGGGGGGGCCTACTACGAGCAGTACTTC
CDR3 protein: CAWQGGAYYEQYF

clone size: .
D gene: .
J gene: TRBJ1-1
V gene: TRBV23-1
CDR3 DNA: TGCGCCAGCAGCCAAGATCCACAGAAGCTTGAAGCTTTCTTT
CDR3 protein: CASSQDPQKLEAFF

clone size: .
D gene: TRBD1
J gene: TRBJ1-1
V gene: TRBV9
CDR3 DNA: TGTGCCAGCAGCGTAGTCTGGGGACAGCCCGATAAGTTTATTGACACTGAAGCTTTCTTT
CDR3 protein: CASSVVWGQPDKFIDTEAFF

clone size: large
D gene: .
J gene: TRBJ2-7
V gene: TRBV11-2
CDR3 DNA: TGTGCCAGCAGCTTAGGGCAGACTCCCTACGAGCAGTACTTC
CDR3 protein: CASSLGQTPYEQYF

clone size: .
D gene: TRBD1
J gene: TRBJ2-1
V gene: TRBV5-5
CDR3 DNA: TGTGCCAGCAGCCCCTGGGACAGCTACAATGAGCAGTTCTTC
CDR3 protein: CASSPWDSYNEQFF

clone size: .
D gene: .
J gene: TRBJ2-2
V gene: TRBV9
CDR3 DNA: TGTGCCAGCAGCGTAGGATGGAACACCGGGGAGCTGTTTTTT
CDR3 protein: CASSVGWNTGELFF

clone size: .
D gene: TRBD1
J gene: TRBJ2-7
V gene: TRBV5-4
CDR3 DNA: TGTGCCAGCGGGGACAGGAGCTCCTACGAGCAGTACTTC
CDR3 protein: CASGDRSSYEQYF

clone size: .
D gene: .
J gene: TRBJ1-2
V gene: TRBV10-1
CDR3 DNA: TGCGCCAGCAGTTGCCGAACAAGATCGCGAAAGACCTATGGATCGCGAAAGACCTATGGCTACACCTTC
CDR3 protein: CASSCRTRSRKTYGSRKTYGYTF

clone size: .
D gene: .
J gene: TRBJ1-5
V gene: TRBV7-9
CDR3 DNA: TGTGCCAGCAGCTTAAATCCGGCCCCCCATAGCAATCAGCCCCAGCATTTT
CDR3 protein: CASSLNPAPHSNQPQHF

clone size: .
D gene: .
J gene: TRBJ1-1
V gene: TRBV29-1
CDR3 DNA: TGCAGCGCACGGGGGTGGGACACTGAAGCTTTCTTT
CDR3 protein: CSARGWDTEAFF

clone size: hyperexpanded
D gene: .
J gene: TRBJ2-5
V gene: TRBV11-2
CDR3 DNA: TGTGCCAGCAGCCCCTATTACGGGGTGAAGACCCAGTACTTC
CDR3 protein: CASSPYYGVKTQYF

clone size: .
D gene: TRBD1
J gene: TRBJ2-3
V gene: TRBV6-1
CDR3 DNA: TGTGCCAGCAGTGGCCCGGACAGGGACGGGACAGATACGCAGTATTTT
CDR3 protein: CASSGPDRDGTDTQYF

clone size: few
D gene: .
J gene: TRBJ2-7
V gene: TRBV9
CDR3 DNA: TGTGCCAGCAGCGTAAATAACTACGAGCAGTACTTC
CDR3 protein: CASSVNNYEQYF

clone size: .
D gene: .
J gene: TRBJ2-1
V gene: TRBV19
CDR3 DNA: TGTGCCAGCCGAGGTCCGAACAATGAGCAGTTCTTC
CDR3 protein: CASRGPNNEQFF

clone size: .
D gene: .
J gene: TRBJ2-7
V gene: TRBV6-1
CDR3 DNA: TGTGCCAGCAGTCACAGCTACGAGCAGTACTTC
CDR3 protein: CASSHSYEQYF

clone size: .
D gene: TRBD1
J gene: TRBJ1-1
V gene: TRBV4-2
CDR3 DNA: TGTGCCAGCAGCCAAGAACAGGGGTTGAACACTGAAGCTTTCTTT
CDR3 protein: CASSQEQGLNTEAFF

clone size: .
D gene: TRBD2
J gene: TRBJ2-3
V gene: TRBV9
CDR3 DNA: TGTGCCAGCAGCGTAGGTCGGAGACTAGCTTACACAGATACGCAGTATTTT
CDR3 protein: CASSVGRRLAYTDTQYF

clone size: .
D gene: TRBD1
J gene: TRBJ1-6
V gene: TRBV7-2
CDR3 DNA: TGTGCCAGCAGCTTATCAGGGGGCGGTTCACCCCTCCACTTT
CDR3 protein: CASSLSGGGSPLHF

clone size: .
D gene: .
J gene: TRBJ2-1
V gene: TRBV7-9
CDR3 DNA: TGTGCCAGCAGCTTGGTCGGGGGGCCCTACAATGAGCAGTTCTTC
CDR3 protein: CASSLVGGPYNEQFF

clone size: .
D gene: .
J gene: TRBJ2-7
V gene: TRBV6-5
CDR3 DNA: TGTGCCAGCAGTTACGAGCCGCGGTTCTACGAGCAGTACTTC
CDR3 protein: CASSYEPRFYEQYF

clone size: .
D gene: .
J gene: TRBJ2-2
V gene: TRBV19
CDR3 DNA: TGTGCCAGCACCTCGCCGTGGAGGAACACCGGGGAGCTGTTTTTT
CDR3 protein: CASTSPWRNTGELFF

clone size: .
D gene: .
J gene: TRBJ2-5
V gene: TRBV7-7
CDR3 DNA: TGTGCCAGCAGCTTACAGTTAGTCGGAGAGACCCAGTACTTC
CDR3 protein: CASSLQLVGETQYF

clone size: .
D gene: TRBD2
J gene: TRBJ2-7
V gene: TRBV7-2
CDR3 DNA: TGTGCCAGCAGCCCCCTTAGCGGGGGGTTCTACGAGCAGTACTTC
CDR3 protein: CASSPLSGGFYEQYF

clone size: .
D gene: TRBD1
J gene: TRBJ1-5
V gene: TRBV30
CDR3 DNA: TGTGCCTGGACTAGTGGGACAGGCAATCAGCCCCAGCATTTT
CDR3 protein: CAWTSGTGNQPQHF

clone size: .
D gene: .
J gene: TRBJ2-1
V gene: TRBV19
CDR3 DNA: TGTGCCAGTACCCTAGGCCTTGCACAACTTGGCTCCTACAATGAGCAGTTCTTC
CDR3 protein: CASTLGLAQLGSYNEQFF

clone size: large
D gene: .
J gene: TRBJ2-3
V gene: TRBV27
CDR3 DNA: TGTGCCAGCAGTTTGCAAGGGGCCCCAGATACGCAGTATTTT
CDR3 protein: CASSLQGAPDTQYF

clone size: few
D gene: .
J gene: TRBJ1-1
V gene: TRBV9
CDR3 DNA: TGTGCCAGCAGCTCTCGACCGAACACTGAAGCTTTCTTT
CDR3 protein: CASSSRPNTEAFF

clone size: few
D gene: TRBD1
J gene: TRBJ2-2
V gene: TRBV10-2
CDR3 DNA: TGCGCCAGCAGACCGACAGGGTTCACCGGGGAGCTGTTTTTT
CDR3 protein: CASRPTGFTGELFF

clone size: .
D gene: .
J gene: TRBJ1-4
V gene: TRBV19
CDR3 DNA: TGTGCCAGCACTTTCGGCGGGGGGGAAAAACTGTTTTTT
CDR3 protein: CASTFGGGEKLFF

clone size: .
D gene: .
J gene: TRBJ1-3
V gene: TRBV19
CDR3 DNA: TGTGCCAGTAGTATCGATCGGCGTGGAAACACCATATATTTT
CDR3 protein: CASSIDRRGNTIYF

clone size: .
D gene: .
J gene: TRBJ2-3
V gene: TRBV30
CDR3 DNA: TGTGCCTGGAGTAAAGGAGGGTCGTATTTT
CDR3 protein: CAWSKGGSYF

clone size: .
D gene: .
J gene: TRBJ1-2
V gene: TRBV2
CDR3 DNA: TGTGCCAGCATCACCCTTTGGACGAACTATGGCTACACCTTC
CDR3 protein: CASITLWTNYGYTF

clone size: .
D gene: .
J gene: TRBJ2-5
V gene: TRBV5-1
CDR3 DNA: TGCGCCAGCATGGACTTGTGGTACCAAGAGACCCAGTACTTC
CDR3 protein: CASMDLWYQETQYF

clone size: .
D gene: .
J gene: TRBJ1-2
V gene: TRBV4-1
CDR3 DNA: TGCGCCAGCAGCCAAGTGCCCAGGGACTATGGCTACACCTTC
CDR3 protein: CASSQVPRDYGYTF

clone size: .
D gene: TRBD2
J gene: TRBJ2-1
V gene: TRBV9
CDR3 DNA: TGTGCCAGCAGCGTGCGGGGGGGATACAATGAGCAGTTCTTC
CDR3 protein: CASSVRGGYNEQFF

clone size: .
D gene: .
J gene: TRBJ1-3
V gene: TRBV4-2
CDR3 DNA: TGTGCCAGCAGCCAAGCCCCCCGGGTAAGAAACACCATATATTTT
CDR3 protein: CASSQAPRVRNTIYF

clone size: .
D gene: TRBD1
J gene: TRBJ1-5
V gene: TRBV7-2
CDR3 DNA: TGTGCCAGCAGCTTAAATATCGAGGGGGCAGGGCTCCCATTGGGGCCCCAGCATTTT
CDR3 protein: CASSLNIEGAGLPLGPQHF

clone size: .
D gene: TRBD1
J gene: TRBJ2-7
V gene: TRBV5-1
CDR3 DNA: TGCGCCAGCAGCCAGACAGGGTCCTACGAGCAGTACTTC
CDR3 protein: CASSQTGSYEQYF

clone size: .
D gene: .
J gene: TRBJ2-7
V gene: TRBV7-9
CDR3 DNA: TGTGCCAGCAGCTACCCCGAGGGTAAGATCCCCTTTACGCAGTACTTC
CDR3 protein: CASSYPEGKIPFTQYF

clone size: .
D gene: .
J gene: TRBJ1-2
V gene: TRBV5-6
CDR3 DNA: TGTGCCAGCAGCTTGGGGGTTTTACACCAGGCAAGTGGCTACACCTTC
CDR3 protein: CASSLGVLHQASGYTF

clone size: .
D gene: TRBD2
J gene: TRBJ2-5
V gene: TRBV19
CDR3 DNA: TGTGCCAGTAGTATGGGACTAGCGGAGACCCAGTACTTC
CDR3 protein: CASSMGLAETQYF

clone size: few
D gene: .
J gene: TRBJ1-1
V gene: TRBV4-3
CDR3 DNA: TGCGCCAGCAGCCAAGTGGGGCTAGGTGGAGGGACTGAAGCTTTCTTT
CDR3 protein: CASSQVGLGGGTEAFF

clone size: .
D gene: TRBD1
J gene: TRBJ2-7
V gene: TRBV11-2
CDR3 DNA: TGCGCCAGCAGCCAGACAGGGTCCTACGAGCAGTACTTC
CDR3 protein: CASSQTGSYEQYF

clone size: .
D gene: .
J gene: TRBJ1-4
V gene: TRBV7-9
CDR3 DNA: TGTGCCAGCAGTCTACTAGATGAAAAACTGTTTTTT
CDR3 protein: CASSLLDEKLFF

clone size: few
D gene: .
J gene: TRBJ2-2
V gene: TRBV19
CDR3 DNA: TGTGCCACTCTTTCCCTGGACATTCTGAACACCGGGGAGCTGTTTTTT
CDR3 protein: CATLSLDILNTGELFF

clone size: .
D gene: .
J gene: TRBJ2-1
V gene: TRBV4-1
CDR3 DNA: TGCGCCAGCAGCCAAACCAGAATGGAGCAGTTCTTC
CDR3 protein: CASSQTRMEQFF

clone size: .
D gene: .
J gene: TRBJ1-6
V gene: TRBV10-3
CDR3 DNA: TGTGCCACAAAGCGGGGCAGCAGGTCACCCCTCCACTTT
CDR3 protein: CATKRGSRSPLHF

clone size: .
D gene: .
J gene: TRBJ2-1
V gene: TRBV7-8
CDR3 DNA: TGTGCCAGCAGCTTAGGACAGAGACAGAACAATGAGCAGTTCTTC
CDR3 protein: CASSLGQRQNNEQFF

clone size: .
D gene: TRBD1
J gene: TRBJ1-4
V gene: TRBV28
CDR3 DNA: TGTGCCAGCAGTTACTCAATAGGGGGCCCCGGTAATGAAAAACTGTTTTTT
CDR3 protein: CASSYSIGGPGNEKLFF